The 27 T cell receptor beta chains below were found in one sample sequenced in a study of shared clonotypes between healthy human individuals. The method was immunoSEQ multiplex PCR; TCRdb's version includes in-frame clones alone and lacks a portion of them. The data hold 2.5 million or so clones, with approximately 92% observed a single time. The sequenced sample consisted of naive CD4+ T cells sorted from blood. The sample's subset: CD45RA+ positively selected. These TCRs come from a man between 18 and 35 years old in good health.

This clone was counted a few times. The chain has TRBV29-1 and TRBJ1-4; D is ambiguous. With 7 bases removed from V and 9 bases from J, the gap between germline ends came to 9 bases. The V gene's germline CDR1 is SQVTM and CDR2 ANQGSEA. This CDR3 contains 10 residues. CDR3 amino acids: CSALSKKLFF. The CDR3 DNA reads as TGCAGCGCCCTATCGAAAAAACTGTTTTTT.

The chain joins TRBV28 to TRBJ2-2; D may be TRBD1 or TRBD2 (5 bases each). Trimming removed 7 bases from V and 6 bases from J, with 12 bases in between. Germline CDR1 reads MDHEN; CDR2 reads SYDVKM. The CDR3 is 13 amino acids. Here the CDR3 DNA reads TGTGCCAGCACTGGGGGTGGGGCCGGGGAGCTGTTTTTT. Translation: CASTGGGAGELFF.

The chain recombines TRBV19 with TRBJ1-5, with D hard to call. The CDR3 is 15 residues long. V lost 3 bases, J lost 0 bases, and 9 bases lay in between. Germline CDR1 reads LNHDA; CDR2 reads SQIVND (reference sequence). The chain's CDR3 is CASSIVVGSNQPQHF. The CDR3 DNA reads as TGTGCCAGTAGTATCGTCGTTGGTAGCAATCAGCCCCAGCATTTT.

The V call is TRBV4-1, the J call TRBJ1-6; a weak D match, TRBD1 (5 bases). Deletions cut 5 bases from V and 5 bases from J, with 13 bases between. CDR1 MGHRA and CDR2 YSYEKL come from the germline V gene. This CDR3 is 15 amino acids long. The CDR3 bases are TGCGCCAGCAGCACTCCGAGGGGTGATAATTCACCCCTCCACTTT. Translated, it gives CASSTPRGDNSPLHF.

This clone was counted a single time. The chain employs TRBV10-3 and TRBJ2-7; D unclear. The CDR3 loop spans 15 amino acids. V was pared by 3 bases and J by 6 bases, with 18 bases between. Germline CDR1 is ENHRY and CDR2 is SYGVKD. CDR3 sequence: CAISEAAQISAEQYF. CDR3 sequence (DNA): TGTGCCATCAGTGAAGCAGCCCAAATCTCGGCCGAGCAGTACTTC.

V and J are TRBV6-5 and TRBJ2-4, with D uncertain. The CDR3 contains 14 residues. Germline V gene lookup returns CDR1 MNHEY and CDR2 SVGAGI. V dropped 2 bases and J dropped 0 bases, with 5 bases sitting between them. CDR3 amino acids: CASSYGIAKNIQYF. The DNA for the CDR3 is TGTGCCAGCAGTTACGGGATAGCCAAAAACATTCAGTACTTC.

This chain uses TRBV30 with TRBJ1-1, with unresolved D. Trimming pared 0 bases from V and 13 bases from J, leaving 24 bases between. The CDR3 is made up of 15 amino acids. CDR1 GTSNPN and CDR2 SVGIG come from the germline V gene (reference sequence). In DNA, the CDR3 is TGTGCCTGGAGTGTACCCGGATTCGGTATTCGTGGTGGTTTCTTT. Translation: CAWSVPGFGIRGGFF.

Notes on this clone: The sample carries other DNA sequences with the same CDR3. V gene TRBV5-1 combines with J gene TRBJ2-1; possibly TRBD2 for D (6 bases). Germline CDR1 SGHRS, CDR2 YFSETQ. The CDR3 extends over 15 amino acids. The V gene lost 0 bases and the J gene lost 4 bases, with 11 bases spanning the gap. In nucleotides, the CDR3 is TGCGCCAGCAGCTTGGGGGGGACTTCATACAATGAGCAGTTCTTC. Residues: CASSLGGTSYNEQFF.

V and J are TRBV29-1 and TRBJ2-5; possible D gene TRBD2, 5 bases. Germline V gene lookup returns CDR1 SQVTM and CDR2 ANQGSEA. V shed 7 bases and J shed 3 bases, with 18 bases lying between them. The CDR3 is made up of 14 amino acids. The CDR3: CSAYATGKKETQYF. In DNA form, the CDR3 reads TGCAGCGCCTATGCTACCGGGAAGAAAGAGACCCAGTACTTC.

This clone has only one observation. The chain recombines TRBV7-6 with TRBJ1-5; 11 nucleotides match TRBD1. J lost 6 bases, V lost 5 bases, and 12 bases had no gene match. CDR1 and CDR2 from the germline V gene are SGHVS and FNYEAQ. There are 17 residues in the CDR3. CDR3 region: CASSIWPKGQGGQPQHF. The CDR3 region has the DNA TGTGCCAGCAGCATCTGGCCTAAGGGACAGGGGGGTCAGCCCCAGCATTTT.

The gene calls are TRBV10-3 and TRBJ1-2; D call uncertain. V gave up 3 bases and J gave up 0 bases, with 8 bases separating them. Germline CDR1 is ENHRY and CDR2 is SYGVKD. The CDR3 has 14 residues. CDR3: CAISDWGTNYGYTF. The CDR3 bases are TGTGCCATCAGTGATTGGGGAACTAACTATGGCTACACCTTC.

In this sample, this clone turned up once. The chain couples TRBV11-3 to TRBJ2-7; TRBD1 might be the D (6 bases). CDR1 is SGHNT and CDR2 is YENEEA in the germline V gene. CDR3 size: 12 residues. The V gene lost 5 bases and the J gene lost 5 bases, with 10 bases spanning the gap. The CDR3 sequence is CASSLQGNEQYF. In nucleotides, the CDR3 is TGTGCCAGCAGCCTACAGGGCAACGAGCAGTACTTC. The complete variable domain, with remaining parts taken from reference TRBV11-3 and TRBJ2-7, reads EAGVVQSPRYKIIEKKQPVAFWCNPISGHNTLYWYLQNLGQGPELLIRYENEEAVDDSQLPKDRFSAERLKGVDSTLKIQPAELGDSAVYLCASSLQGNEQYFGPGTRLTVT.

The chain carries TRBV12-5 and TRBJ2-2; D call uncertain. Germline V gene sequence: CDR1 LGHNT, CDR2 FRNRAP. CDR3 length: 14 residues. The V gene lost 1 base and the J gene lost 2 bases, with 5 bases spanning the gap. The DNA for the CDR3 is TGTGCTAGTGGTTTGGAGGGAAACACCGGGGAGCTGTTTTTT. Translation gives CASGLEGNTGELFF.

The chain carries TRBV27 and TRBJ1-5; 7 bases line up with TRBD1. The CDR3 has 20 residues. V shed 5 bases, J shed 2 bases, and the junction held 21 bases outside the gene matches. Germline assignment: CDR1 MNHEY and CDR2 SMNVEV (reference sequence). In nucleotides, the CDR3 is TGTGCCAGCAGTCTCCGGTACCGGGACAGAGAAGGTGCGCGCAATCAGCCCCAGCATTTT. Translated, it gives CASSLRYRDREGARNQPQHF.

In its sample, this clone was seen once. The V call is TRBV29-1, the J call TRBJ2-1, with no clear D. CDR1 is SQVTM, CDR2 ANQGSEA, per germline. The V end was cut by 5 bases, the J end by 4 bases, with 6 bases between. There are 11 residues in the CDR3. The CDR3 bases are TGCAGCGTTCATAGGTACAATGAGCAGTTCTTC. Translated: CSVHRYNEQFF.

The CDR3 DNA reads TGTGCCAGCAGCTTGGACAGCGATCAGCCCCAGCATTTT. It encodes CASSLDSDQPQHF. The chain has TRBV5-4 and TRBJ1-5; no clear D gene. Germline CDR1 and CDR2: SGHNT and YYREEE (reference sequence). The CDR3 has 13 amino acids. V was pared by 0 bases and J by 5 bases, with 6 bases between.

The chain carries TRBV15 and TRBJ1-3; D might be TRBD1 (5 bases). This CDR3 has 16 residues. Trimming removed 0 bases at V and 0 bases at J, with 9 bases between. CDR1 and CDR2 (germline): LNHNV, YYDKDF (reference sequence). CDR3 nucleotide sequence: TGTGCCACCAGCAGAGACGGGGCTTTCTCTGGAAACACCATATATTTT. This gives the protein CATSRDGAFSGNTIYF.

V and J are TRBV6-5 and TRBJ2-1; D ambiguous. CDR1 and CDR2 (germline): MNHEY, SVGAGI. The CDR3 length is 16 residues. V was shortened by 0 bases and J by 6 bases, with 15 bases between the two germline ends. CDR3 DNA: TGTGCCAGCAGTTACTCGACCCCCGTGGTAGCCAATGAGCAGTTCTTC. Protein product: CASSYSTPVVANEQFF.

The V call is TRBV5-1, the J call TRBJ2-3; no reliable D call. Germline values: CDR1 SGHRS, CDR2 YFSETQ. The CDR3 extends over 14 amino acids. Trimming cost V 4 bases and J 0 bases, with 9 bases left between them. In nucleotides, the CDR3 is TGCGCCAGCAGCGAAGGTTATAGCACAGATACGCAGTATTTT. This sequence encodes CASSEGYSTDTQYF.

The V call is TRBV5-6, the J call TRBJ2-5; 9 bases are a match to TRBD2. This CDR3 is built from 15 residues. Germline CDR1 is SGHDT and CDR2 is YYEEEE. V gave up 4 bases and J gave up 2 bases; unmatched junction bases: 6. The CDR3 bases are TGTGCCAGCAGCCAGCGGGGGGCTGGACAAGAGACCCAGTACTTC. It yields the protein CASSQRGAGQETQYF.

CDR3 coding DNA: TGTGCCACCAGCAGAGACCCCTTGGATGAGCAGTTCTTC. Its protein is CATSRDPLDEQFF. This chain joins TRBV15 and TRBJ2-1; no clear D gene. Germline CDR1 and CDR2: LNHNV and YYDKDF (reference sequence). This CDR3 is 13 amino acids long. V was cut by 0 bases and J by 8 bases, with 8 bases left in between.

The chain joins TRBV7-2 to TRBJ2-7; D not resolved. The CDR3 extends over 12 amino acids. Germline V gene data show CDR1 as SGHTA and CDR2 as FQGNSA. The V gene lost 1 base and the J gene lost 5 bases, with 6 bases spanning the gap. The CDR3 nucleotides read TGTGCCAGCAGCTTAGATAGGGACGAGCAGTACTTC. It yields the protein CASSLDRDEQYF.

V gene TRBV25-1 combines with J gene TRBJ2-4, with TRBD1 identical over 7 bases. V shed 4 bases and J 6 bases; nucleotides not matched to a gene: 9. CDR1 is MGHDK, CDR2 SYGVNS, per germline. This CDR3 is 15 amino acids long. For the CDR3, the DNA is TGTGCCAGCAGTGCCTACAGGGGAGAGGCAAACATTCAGTACTTC. This gives the protein CASSAYRGEANIQYF.

The chain joins TRBV6-1 to TRBJ2-7, with TRBD1 matching over 9 bases. V was clipped by 6 bases and J by 3 bases; unmatched bases: 6. CDR3 length: 14 residues. Germline V gives CDR1 MNHNS, CDR2 SASEGT. The CDR3 DNA reads as TGTGCCAGCAGACCCGGGACAGGGAACTACGAGCAGTACTTC. It is translated as CASRPGTGNYEQYF.

The count of this clone is one. The rearrangement joins TRBV5-6 to TRBJ2-2, with 7 bases matching TRBD2. Germline V gene sequence: CDR1 SGHDT, CDR2 YYEEEE. There are 17 residues in the CDR3. The V gene end was trimmed by 2 bases and the J gene end by 0 bases; junction bases not matched to a gene: 7. The CDR3 bases are TGTGCCAGCAGCTTTGGCGGGAGTTCCCCGAACACCGGGGAGCTGTTTTTT. Translated, it gives CASSFGGSSPNTGELFF.

The V gene is TRBV9, the J gene TRBJ2-1; D gene uncertain. The CDR3 totals 13 residues. Per germline, CDR1 SGDLS and CDR2 YYNGEE. Trimming took 2 bases from V and 6 from J, leaving 9 bases between them. CDR3 residues: CASSVGSLNEQFF. CDR3 nucleotide sequence: TGTGCCAGCAGCGTTGGGTCGCTCAATGAGCAGTTCTTC.

The rearrangement links TRBV5-5 to TRBJ2-7; unclear D gene. V shed 0 bases and J shed 6 bases, with 4 bases lying between them. This CDR3 has 11 residues. The germline CDR1 and CDR2 sequences are SGHKS and YYEKEE (reference sequence). CDR3 region: CASSLEAEQYF. CDR3 nucleotide sequence: TGTGCCAGCAGCTTGGAGGCCGAGCAGTACTTC.